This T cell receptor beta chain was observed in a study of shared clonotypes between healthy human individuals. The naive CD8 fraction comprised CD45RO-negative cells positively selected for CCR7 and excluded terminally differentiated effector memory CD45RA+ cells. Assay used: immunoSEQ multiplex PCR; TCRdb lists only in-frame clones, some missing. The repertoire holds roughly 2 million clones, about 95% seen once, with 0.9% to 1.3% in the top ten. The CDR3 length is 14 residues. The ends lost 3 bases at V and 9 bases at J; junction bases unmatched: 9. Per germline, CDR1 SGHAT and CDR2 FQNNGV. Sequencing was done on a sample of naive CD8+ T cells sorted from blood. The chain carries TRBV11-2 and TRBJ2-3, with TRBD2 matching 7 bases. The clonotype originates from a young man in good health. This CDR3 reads CASSFWAGEETQYF. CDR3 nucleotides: TGTGCCAGCAGCTTCTGGGCGGGAGAGGAAACGCAGTATTTT.